Listed below are T cell receptor beta chains from one sample, sequenced in a study of blood T cell repertoires in COVID-19. Using immunoSEQ multiplex PCR, the repertoire was profiled, and TCRdb retains in-frame clones only, with some absent. The table includes 200,000 to 300,000 clones, around 80% detected once. The sequencing input was peripheral blood. These receptors came from a human donor in a cohort sampled during active COVID-19. The CDR3 runs from the conserved cysteine through the conserved F or W. The D gene is left open where the match is weak. Clone sizes are given selectively: once, few, many, or a class where the clone is expanded.

>TRBJ2-1|-|14|-|TRBV5-5
CASSIRAGANEQFF
TGTGCCAGCAGTATAAGGGCGGGGGCCAATGAGCAGTTCTTC
>TRBJ1-5|-|15|-|TRBV19
CASSIGGRFDQPQHF
TGTGCCAGTAGTATCGGGGGAAGGTTCGATCAGCCCCAGCATTTT
>TRBJ1-4|-|13|-|TRBV20-1
CSASKQRNEKLFF
TGCAGTGCTAGTAAACAGAGAAATGAAAAACTGTTTTTT
>TRBJ2-1|many|14|TRBD1|TRBV25-1
CATQGQGVYNEQFF
TGTGCCACCCAAGGACAGGGAGTTTACAATGAGCAGTTCTTC
>TRBJ2-6|once|16|-|TRBV2
CASSPNAVSGANVLTF
TGTGCCAGCAGCCCTAACGCGGTCTCTGGGGCCAACGTCCTGACTTTC
>TRBJ2-5|-|13|-|TRBV28
CASSLRVQETQYF
TGTGCCAGCAGTTTGCGTGTCCAAGAGACCCAGTACTTC
>TRBJ2-7|-|16|TRBD2|TRBV7-9
CASSLRPAGGEPEQYF
TGTGCCAGCAGCCTACGACCTGCGGGGGGGGAGCCCGAGCAGTACTTC
>TRBJ2-5|-|14|-|TRBV6-5
CASKKTSMWETQYF
TGTGCCAGCAAGAAGACTTCCATGTGGGAGACCCAGTACTTC
>TRBJ2-2|-|15|TRBD1|TRBV10-2
CASSETGGGTGELFF
TGCGCCAGCAGTGAGACAGGGGGCGGAACCGGGGAGCTGTTTTTT
>TRBJ2-7|-|16|TRBD2|TRBV5-5
CASNPGLAGVRNEQYF
TGTGCCAGCAACCCGGGACTAGCGGGAGTAAGGAACGAGCAGTACTTC
>TRBJ2-2|-|14|TRBD1|TRBV5-5
CASSRTGSTGELFF
TGTGCCAGCAGCCGGACAGGTTCGACCGGGGAGCTGTTTTTT
>TRBJ2-1|-|16|TRBD1|TRBV18
CASSPPEGTGSNEQFF
TGTGCCAGCTCACCACCGGAGGGGACAGGGTCGAATGAGCAGTTCTTC
>TRBJ2-3|once|14|TRBD1|TRBV30
CAWNTGQASYTQYF
TGTGCCTGGAATACCGGACAGGCGTCTTATACGCAGTATTTT
>TRBJ2-5|-|11|-|TRBV15
CATSGIETQYF
TGTGCCACCTCAGGGATTGAGACCCAGTACTTC
>TRBJ1-1|-|16|-|TRBV7-3
CASSLTPQGRNTEAFF
TGTGCCAGCAGCCTAACCCCCCAGGGGAGGAACACTGAAGCTTTCTTT
>TRBJ1-5|few|13|-|TRBV24-1
CATGGGLYQPQHF
TGTGCCACCGGGGGGGGGCTTTATCAGCCCCAGCATTTT
>TRBJ1-1|-|13|-|TRBV7-3
CASAPQGHTEAFF
TGTGCCAGCGCGCCCCAAGGACATACTGAAGCTTTCTTT
>TRBJ2-7|-|13|-|TRBV2
CASTWEVMNEQYF
TGTGCCAGTACTTGGGAGGTCATGAACGAGCAGTACTTC
>TRBJ1-1|once|17|-|TRBV19
CASSIGRTMGLGDEAFF
TGTGCCAGTAGTATAGGTAGAACTATGGGTTTGGGAGATGAAGCTTTCTTT
>TRBJ1-2|-|16|TRBD1|TRBV6-1
CASSEAQGARYYGYTF
TGTGCCAGCAGTGAGGCGCAGGGGGCGCGGTACTATGGCTACACCTTC
>TRBJ2-3|-|16|TRBD1|TRBV9
CASSERTGGFTDTQYF
TGTGCCAGCAGCGAGAGGACAGGGGGATTCACAGATACGCAGTATTTT
>TRBJ1-4|few|15|TRBD1|TRBV9
CASSVQGETNEKLFF
TGTGCCAGCAGCGTGCAGGGGGAAACTAATGAAAAACTGTTTTTT
>TRBJ1-1|-|12|TRBD1|TRBV19
CASSPTGVDAFF
TGTGCCAGTAGTCCGACAGGGGTGGATGCTTTCTTT
>TRBJ2-5|-|16|TRBD1|TRBV10-2
CASRNTGTGYQETQYF
TGCGCCAGCAGGAATACCGGGACAGGGTACCAAGAGACCCAGTACTTC
>TRBJ2-1|-|11|TRBD2|TRBV5-1
CASSFKGGYLF
TGCGCCAGCAGCTTTAAGGGAGGGTACCTCTTC
>TRBJ1-5|few|15|-|TRBV7-8
CASSLGRLGDQPQHF
TGTGCCAGCAGCTTAGGACGCCTCGGGGATCAGCCCCAGCATTTT
>TRBJ2-7|-|14|-|TRBV7-9
CASSLGRDFYEQYF
TGTGCCAGCAGCTTAGGAAGGGACTTCTACGAGCAGTACTTC
>TRBJ1-1|-|15|-|TRBV6-5
CASSFGGLGDLEAFF
TGTGCCAGCAGTTTTGGGGGGTTGGGTGACCTTGAAGCTTTCTTT
>TRBJ1-4|-|13|-|TRBV6-5
CASSPWGLEKLFF
TGTGCCAGCAGTCCCTGGGGCCTTGAAAAACTGTTTTTT
>TRBJ2-2|-|15|TRBD1|TRBV2
CASQITKTGTGELFF
TGTGCCAGCCAGATTACAAAGACAGGGACCGGGGAGCTGTTTTTT
>TRBJ2-5|once|15|-|TRBV18
CASSPGQGTGETQYF
TGTGCCAGCTCACCGGGGCAGGGAACAGGGGAGACCCAGTACTTC
>TRBJ1-1|-|14|-|TRBV11-2
CASSLLSEDTEAFF
TGTGCCAGCAGCCTACTCTCGGAGGACACTGAAGCTTTCTTT
>TRBJ1-1|-|15|TRBD1|TRBV7-9
CASSSGQGLNTEAFF
TGTGCCAGCAGCAGTGGACAGGGTCTGAACACTGAAGCTTTCTTT
>TRBJ1-4|-|15|TRBD1|TRBV5-3
CARSFDREREEKLFF
TGTGCCAGAAGCTTCGACAGGGAACGGGAGGAAAAACTGTTTTTT
>TRBJ1-2|-|12|-|TRBV24-1
CATSERAEGYTF
TGTGCCACCAGTGAGAGGGCGGAAGGCTACACCTTC
>TRBJ2-7|-|12|-|TRBV10-1
CASSDQGYEQYF
TGCGCCAGCAGTGATCAGGGCTACGAGCAGTACTTC
>TRBJ1-1|-|14|-|TRBV15
CATSRDRKGAEAFF
TGTGCCACCAGCAGAGACAGGAAAGGGGCTGAAGCTTTCTTT
>TRBJ2-5|once|16|-|TRBV6-2/TRBV6-3
CASSYAPQLRRETQYF
TGTGCCAGCAGTTACGCGCCCCAACTACGAAGAGAGACCCAGTACTTC
>TRBJ1-4|-|14|TRBD1|TRBV28
CASREQWTGEKLFF
TGTGCCAGCCGAGAACAATGGACAGGAGAAAAACTGTTTTTT
>TRBJ1-5|-|14|-|TRBV6-5
CASSYSRGTQPQHF
TGTGCCAGCAGTTACTCGAGGGGGACTCAGCCCCAGCATTTT
>TRBJ1-4|-|13|-|TRBV6-6
CASSYRGGEKLFF
TGTGCCAGCAGTTACAGGGGAGGTGAAAAACTGTTTTTT
>TRBJ1-4|-|15|-|TRBV6-5
CASTAGGRRAEKLFF
TGTGCCAGCACCGCTGGGGGCCGGCGGGCTGAAAAACTGTTTTTT
>TRBJ2-1|-|13|-|TRBV12-3/TRBV12-4
CASRDFIANEQFF
TGTGCCAGCAGGGACTTCATAGCCAATGAGCAGTTCTTC
>TRBJ2-3|-|15|TRBD2|TRBV3-1/TRBV3-2
CASSQERAGGQTQYF
TGTGCCAGCAGCCAAGAGAGGGCGGGAGGGCAAACGCAGTATTTT
>TRBJ1-6|-|15|-|TRBV5-6
CASSLVPDYNSPLHF
TGTGCCAGCAGCTTGGTGCCAGACTATAATTCACCCCTCCACTTT
>TRBJ2-3|once|19|TRBD2|TRBV9
CASSVAGGTSGGSTDTQYF
TGTGCCAGCAGCGTAGCCGGGGGGACTAGCGGGGGAAGCACAGATACGCAGTATTTT
>TRBJ1-2|-|12|-|TRBV28
CASSLGSYGYTF
TGTGCCAGCAGTTTGGGGAGCTATGGCTACACCTTC
>TRBJ1-1|-|14|-|TRBV6-1
CASSEAGLDTEAFF
TGTGCCAGCAGTGAAGCTGGACTTGACACTGAAGCTTTCTTT
>TRBJ2-2|few|15|TRBD2|TRBV6-2/TRBV6-3
CASSATSGGTGELFF
TGTGCCAGCAGTGCGACTAGCGGGGGCACCGGGGAGCTGTTTTTT
>TRBJ2-7|once|15|TRBD2|TRBV28
CASSQAGRRGDEQYF
TGTGCCAGCAGTCAGGCCGGGAGGCGCGGAGACGAGCAGTACTTC
>TRBJ2-1|-|13|-|TRBV7-9
CATRESYMNEQFF
TGTGCCACCCGGGAGAGTTACATGAATGAGCAGTTCTTC
>TRBJ2-6|-|17|-|TRBV10-3
CAISESKGGSGANVLTF
TGTGCCATCAGTGAGTCTAAAGGGGGCTCTGGGGCCAACGTCCTGACTTTC
>TRBJ2-1|medium-sized|15|TRBD1|TRBV6-4
CASSETGTGGFEQFF
TGTGCCAGCAGTGAAACCGGGACAGGGGGCTTCGAGCAGTTCTTC
>TRBJ2-7|-|14|TRBD2|TRBV18
CASSPLAESYEQYF
TGTGCCAGCTCACCGCTAGCGGAGTCCTACGAGCAGTACTTC
>TRBJ1-1|-|14|-|TRBV6-2/TRBV6-3
CASSYSQVNTEAFF
TGTGCCAGCAGTTACTCCCAGGTAAACACTGAAGCTTTCTTT
>TRBJ1-6|many|15|-|TRBV5-1
CASSPTQGGESPLHF
TGCGCCAGCAGCCCTACACAGGGAGGGGAATCACCCCTCCACTTT
>TRBJ2-1|-|14|-|TRBV5-6
CASSLGQNYNEQFF
TGTGCCAGCAGCTTGGGACAAAACTACAATGAGCAGTTCTTC
>TRBJ1-1|-|13|-|TRBV28
CASSRLTNSEAFF
TGTGCCAGCAGTCGCCTCACAAATTCTGAAGCTTTCTTT
>TRBJ2-7|-|13|TRBD1|TRBV10-1
CASRRTGDLRQYF
TGCGCCAGCAGACGGACAGGGGATCTCAGGCAGTACTTC